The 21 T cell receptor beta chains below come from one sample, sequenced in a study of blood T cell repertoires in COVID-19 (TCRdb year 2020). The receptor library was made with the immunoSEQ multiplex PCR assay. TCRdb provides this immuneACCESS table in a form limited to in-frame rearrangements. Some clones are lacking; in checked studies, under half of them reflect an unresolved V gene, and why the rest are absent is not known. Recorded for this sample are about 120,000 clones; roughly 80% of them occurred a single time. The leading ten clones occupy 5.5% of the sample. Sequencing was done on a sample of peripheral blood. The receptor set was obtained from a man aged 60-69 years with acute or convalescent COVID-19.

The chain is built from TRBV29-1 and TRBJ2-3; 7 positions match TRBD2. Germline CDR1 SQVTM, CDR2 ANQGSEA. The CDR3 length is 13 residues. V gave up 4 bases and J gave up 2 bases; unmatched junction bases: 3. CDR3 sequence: CSVGDYNTDTQYF. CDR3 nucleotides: TGCAGCGTTGGGGACTATAACACAGATACGCAGTATTTT.

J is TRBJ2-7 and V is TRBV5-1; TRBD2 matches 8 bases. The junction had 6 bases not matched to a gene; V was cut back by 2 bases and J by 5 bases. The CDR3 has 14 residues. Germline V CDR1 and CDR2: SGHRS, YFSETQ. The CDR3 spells CASSFMNSGNEQYF. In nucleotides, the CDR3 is TGCGCCAGCAGCTTCATGAATAGCGGGAACGAGCAGTACTTC.

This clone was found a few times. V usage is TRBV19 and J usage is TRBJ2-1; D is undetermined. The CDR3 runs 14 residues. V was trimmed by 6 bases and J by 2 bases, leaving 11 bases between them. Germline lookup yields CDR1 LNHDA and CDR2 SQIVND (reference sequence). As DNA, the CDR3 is TGTGCCAGTAGAGGCGGTAGTGCCTACAATGAGCAGTTCTTC. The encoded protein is CASRGGSAYNEQFF.

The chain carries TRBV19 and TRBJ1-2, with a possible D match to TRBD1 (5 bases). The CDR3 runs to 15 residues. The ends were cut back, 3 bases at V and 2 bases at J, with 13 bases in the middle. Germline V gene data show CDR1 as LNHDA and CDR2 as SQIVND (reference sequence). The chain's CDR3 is CASSIALGANYGYTF. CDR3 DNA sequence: TGTGCCAGTAGTATCGCCCTTGGGGCGAACTATGGCTACACCTTC.

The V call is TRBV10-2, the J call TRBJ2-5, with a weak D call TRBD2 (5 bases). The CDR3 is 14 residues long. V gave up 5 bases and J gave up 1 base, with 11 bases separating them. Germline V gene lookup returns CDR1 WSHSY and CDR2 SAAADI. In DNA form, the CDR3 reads TGCGCCAGCAGTTTTGTAGGACTCCAAGAGACCCAGTACTTC. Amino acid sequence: CASSFVGLQETQYF.

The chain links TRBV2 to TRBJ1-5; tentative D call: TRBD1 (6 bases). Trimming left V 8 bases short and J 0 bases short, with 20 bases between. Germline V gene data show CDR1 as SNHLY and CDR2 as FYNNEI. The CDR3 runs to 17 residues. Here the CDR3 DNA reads TGTGCCAGCGGGCAAAAGGGGGGGGACCTTAGCAATCAGCCCCAGCATTTT. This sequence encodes CASGQKGGDLSNQPQHF.

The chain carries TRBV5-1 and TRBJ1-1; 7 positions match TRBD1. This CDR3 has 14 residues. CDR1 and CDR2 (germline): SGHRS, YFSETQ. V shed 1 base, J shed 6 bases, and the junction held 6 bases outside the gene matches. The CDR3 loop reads CASSLRQGSPEAFF. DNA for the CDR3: TGCGCCAGCAGCTTGAGACAGGGTAGTCCTGAAGCTTTCTTT.

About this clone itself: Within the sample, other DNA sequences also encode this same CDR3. The CDR3: CASSYSPGSSYEQYF. Written as DNA, the CDR3 is TGTGCCAGCAGTTACTCCCCAGGCAGCTCCTACGAGCAGTACTTC. The chain employs TRBV6-5 and TRBJ2-7; D remains unclear. Germline lookup yields CDR1 MNHEY and CDR2 SVGAGI. The CDR3 consists of 15 residues. With 0 bases removed from V and 0 bases from J, the gap between germline ends came to 9 bases.

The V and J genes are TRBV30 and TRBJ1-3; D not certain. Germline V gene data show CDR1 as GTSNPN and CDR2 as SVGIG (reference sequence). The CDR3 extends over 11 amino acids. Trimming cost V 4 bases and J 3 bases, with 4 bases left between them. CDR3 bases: TGTGCCTGGATTCTTGGAAACACCATATATTTT. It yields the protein CAWILGNTIYF.

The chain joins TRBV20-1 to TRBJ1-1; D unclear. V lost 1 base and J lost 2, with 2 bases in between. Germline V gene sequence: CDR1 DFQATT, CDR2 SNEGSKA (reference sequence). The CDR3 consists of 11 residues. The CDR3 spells CSARANTEAFF. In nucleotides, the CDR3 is TGCAGTGCTAGAGCTAACACTGAAGCTTTCTTT.

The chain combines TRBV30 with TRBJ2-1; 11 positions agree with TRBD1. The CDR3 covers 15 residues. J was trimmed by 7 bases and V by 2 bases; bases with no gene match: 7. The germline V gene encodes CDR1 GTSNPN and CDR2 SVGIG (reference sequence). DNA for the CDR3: TGTGCCTGGAGTCCCCCCGGGACAGGGGGGAATGAGCAGTTCTTC. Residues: CAWSPPGTGGNEQFF.

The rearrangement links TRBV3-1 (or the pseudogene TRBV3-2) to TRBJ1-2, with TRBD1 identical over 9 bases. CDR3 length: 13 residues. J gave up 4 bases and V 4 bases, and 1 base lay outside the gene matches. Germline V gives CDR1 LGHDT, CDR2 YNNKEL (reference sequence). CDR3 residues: CASSRQGGYGYTF. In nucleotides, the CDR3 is TGTGCCAGCAGCCGACAGGGGGGCTATGGCTACACCTTC.

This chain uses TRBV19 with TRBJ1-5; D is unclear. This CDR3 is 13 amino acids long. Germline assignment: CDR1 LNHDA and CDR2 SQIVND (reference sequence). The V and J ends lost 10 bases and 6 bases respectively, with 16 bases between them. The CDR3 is CATLTYPGQPQHF. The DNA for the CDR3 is TGTGCCACCCTGACATACCCAGGTCAGCCCCAGCATTTT.

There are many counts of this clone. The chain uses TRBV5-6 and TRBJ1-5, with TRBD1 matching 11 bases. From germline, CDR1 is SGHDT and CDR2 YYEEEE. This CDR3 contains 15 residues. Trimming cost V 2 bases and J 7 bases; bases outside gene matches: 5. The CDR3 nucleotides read TGTGCCAGCAGCTTACTCGGACAGGGGGCGCAGCCCCAGCATTTT. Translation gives CASSLLGQGAQPQHF.

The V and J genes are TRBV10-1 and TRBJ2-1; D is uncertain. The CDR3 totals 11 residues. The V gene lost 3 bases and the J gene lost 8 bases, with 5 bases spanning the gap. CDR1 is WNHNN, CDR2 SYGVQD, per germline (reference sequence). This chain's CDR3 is CASSDDYEQFF. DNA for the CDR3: TGCGCCAGCAGTGACGACTATGAGCAGTTCTTC.

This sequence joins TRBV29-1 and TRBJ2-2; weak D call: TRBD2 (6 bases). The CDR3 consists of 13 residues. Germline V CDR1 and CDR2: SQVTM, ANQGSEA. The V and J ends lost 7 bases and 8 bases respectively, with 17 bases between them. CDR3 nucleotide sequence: TGCAGCGGGGACTCCGGGGGTGGAGGGGAGCTGTTTTTT. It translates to CSGDSGGGGELFF.

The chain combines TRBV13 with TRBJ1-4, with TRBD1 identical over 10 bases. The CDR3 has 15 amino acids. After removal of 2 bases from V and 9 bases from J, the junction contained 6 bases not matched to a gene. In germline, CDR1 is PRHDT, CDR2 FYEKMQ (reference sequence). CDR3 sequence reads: CASSLISDRGKKLFF. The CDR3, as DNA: TGTGCCAGCAGCTTAATATCGGACAGGGGGAAAAAACTGTTTTTT.

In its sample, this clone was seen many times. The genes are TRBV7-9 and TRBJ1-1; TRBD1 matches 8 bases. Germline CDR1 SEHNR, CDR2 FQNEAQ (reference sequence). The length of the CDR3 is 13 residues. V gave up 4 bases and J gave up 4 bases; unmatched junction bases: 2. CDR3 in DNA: TGTGCCAGCAGCTCGACAGGGGTCACTGAAGCTTTCTTT. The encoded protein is CASSSTGVTEAFF.

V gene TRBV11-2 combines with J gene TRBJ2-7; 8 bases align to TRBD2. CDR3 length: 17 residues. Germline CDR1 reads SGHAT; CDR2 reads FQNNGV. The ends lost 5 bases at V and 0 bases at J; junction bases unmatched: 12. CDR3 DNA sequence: TGTGCCAGCAGCCTACTCCCCGCGGGACTAGGCTCCTACGAGCAGTACTTC. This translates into CASSLLPAGLGSYEQYF.

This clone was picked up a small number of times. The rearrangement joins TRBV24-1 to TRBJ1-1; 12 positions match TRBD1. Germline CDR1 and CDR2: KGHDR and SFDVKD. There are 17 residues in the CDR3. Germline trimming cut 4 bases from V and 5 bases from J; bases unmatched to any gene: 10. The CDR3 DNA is TGTGCCACCAGTGAAAAGGGACAGGGGGCGCCGGGTACTGAAGCTTTCTTT. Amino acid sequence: CATSEKGQGAPGTEAFF.

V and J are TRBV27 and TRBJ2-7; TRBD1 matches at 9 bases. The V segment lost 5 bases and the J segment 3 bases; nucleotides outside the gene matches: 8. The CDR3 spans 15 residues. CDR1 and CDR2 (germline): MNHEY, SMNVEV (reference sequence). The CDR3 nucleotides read TGTGCCAGCAGTCCCTGGACAGGGGCCGGCTACGAGCAGTACTTC. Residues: CASSPWTGAGYEQYF.